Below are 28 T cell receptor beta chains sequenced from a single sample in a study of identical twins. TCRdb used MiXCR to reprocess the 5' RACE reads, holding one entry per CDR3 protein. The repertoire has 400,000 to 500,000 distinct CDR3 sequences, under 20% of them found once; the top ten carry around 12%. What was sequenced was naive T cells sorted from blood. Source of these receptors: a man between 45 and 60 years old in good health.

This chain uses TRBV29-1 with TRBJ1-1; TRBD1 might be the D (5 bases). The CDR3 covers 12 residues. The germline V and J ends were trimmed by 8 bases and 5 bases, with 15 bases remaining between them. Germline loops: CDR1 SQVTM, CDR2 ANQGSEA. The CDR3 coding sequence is TGCAGCTCGAGGACGGGGACTACTGAAGCTTTCTTT. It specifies CSSRTGTTEAFF.

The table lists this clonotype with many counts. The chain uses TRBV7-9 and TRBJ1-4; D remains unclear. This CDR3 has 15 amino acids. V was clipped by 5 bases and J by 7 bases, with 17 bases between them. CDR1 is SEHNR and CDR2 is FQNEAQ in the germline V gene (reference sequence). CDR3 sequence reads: CASSLLAGEGEKLFF. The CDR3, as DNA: TGTGCCAGCAGCCTATTGGCTGGAGAGGGTGAAAAACTGTTTTTT.

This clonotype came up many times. The CDR3 sequence is CASSWTSGSYEQYF. CDR3 in DNA: TGTGCCAGCAGCTGGACTAGCGGGAGTTACGAGCAGTACTTC. The V call is TRBV3-1, the J call TRBJ2-7, with 13 nucleotides matching TRBD2. The CDR3 is 14 residues long. The V gene end was trimmed by 5 bases and the J gene end by 4 bases; junction bases not matched to a gene: 2. The V gene's germline CDR1 is LGHDT and CDR2 YNNKEL (reference sequence).

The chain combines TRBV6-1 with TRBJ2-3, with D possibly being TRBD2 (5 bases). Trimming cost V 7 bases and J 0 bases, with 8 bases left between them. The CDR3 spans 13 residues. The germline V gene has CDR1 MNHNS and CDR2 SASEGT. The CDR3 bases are TGTGCCAGCACCCAGCGGAGCACAGATACGCAGTATTTT. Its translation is CASTQRSTDTQYF.

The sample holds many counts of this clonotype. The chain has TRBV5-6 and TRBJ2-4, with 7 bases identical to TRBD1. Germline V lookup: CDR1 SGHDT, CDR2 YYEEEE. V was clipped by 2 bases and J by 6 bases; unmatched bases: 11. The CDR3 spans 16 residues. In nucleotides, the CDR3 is TGTGCCAGCAGCTTTCTAACAGGGGCCTCGGCAAACATTCAGTACTTC. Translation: CASSFLTGASANIQYF.

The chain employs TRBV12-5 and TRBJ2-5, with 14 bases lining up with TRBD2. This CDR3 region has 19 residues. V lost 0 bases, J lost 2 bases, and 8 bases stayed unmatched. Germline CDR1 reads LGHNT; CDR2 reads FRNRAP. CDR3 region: CASGLVFGTSGRNQETQYF. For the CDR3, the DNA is TGTGCTAGTGGTTTGGTATTTGGGACTAGCGGGAGAAATCAAGAGACCCAGTACTTC.

This chain's CDR3 is CASSSLAGGGEQYF. The CDR3 DNA reads as TGTGCCAGCAGCTCACTAGCGGGAGGAGGTGAGCAGTACTTC. The chain links TRBV7-2 to TRBJ2-7, with TRBD2 identical over 12 bases. CDR1 and CDR2 (germline): SGHTA, FQGNSA. The V segment lost 4 bases and the J segment 7 bases; nucleotides outside the gene matches: 5. The CDR3 has 14 amino acids.

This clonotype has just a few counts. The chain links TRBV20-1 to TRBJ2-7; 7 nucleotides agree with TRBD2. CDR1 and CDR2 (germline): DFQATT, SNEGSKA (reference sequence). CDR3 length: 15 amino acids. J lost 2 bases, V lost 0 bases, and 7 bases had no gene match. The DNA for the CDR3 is TGCAGTGCTAGAGATGCCGAGCGGGGAACCTACGAGCAGTACTTC. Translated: CSARDAERGTYEQYF.

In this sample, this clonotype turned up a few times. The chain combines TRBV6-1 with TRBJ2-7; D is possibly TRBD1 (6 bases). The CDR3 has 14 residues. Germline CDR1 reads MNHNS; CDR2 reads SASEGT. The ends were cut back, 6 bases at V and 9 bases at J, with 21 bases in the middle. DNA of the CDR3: TGTGCCAGCAGCCTGACAGGTACCCAAACCCCGCAGTACTTC. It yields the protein CASSLTGTQTPQYF.

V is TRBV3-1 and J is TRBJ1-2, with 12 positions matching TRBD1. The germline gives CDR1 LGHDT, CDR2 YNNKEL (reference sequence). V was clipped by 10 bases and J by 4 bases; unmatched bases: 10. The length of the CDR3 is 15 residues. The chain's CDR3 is CATMDGTGGRYGYTF. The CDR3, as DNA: TGTGCCACCATGGACGGGACAGGGGGCCGCTATGGCTACACCTTC.

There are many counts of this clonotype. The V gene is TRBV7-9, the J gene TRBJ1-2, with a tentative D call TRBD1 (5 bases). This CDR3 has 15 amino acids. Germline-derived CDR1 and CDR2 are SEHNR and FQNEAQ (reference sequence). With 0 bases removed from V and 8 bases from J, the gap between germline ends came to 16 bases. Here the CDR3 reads CASSLATGPSRGYTF. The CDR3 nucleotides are TGTGCCAGCAGCTTAGCTACAGGCCCTTCCCGGGGCTACACCTTC.

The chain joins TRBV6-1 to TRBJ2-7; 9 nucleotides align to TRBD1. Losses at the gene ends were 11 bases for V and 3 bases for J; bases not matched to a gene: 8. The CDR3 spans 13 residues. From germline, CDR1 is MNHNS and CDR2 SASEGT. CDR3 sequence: CAARQGVRYEQYF. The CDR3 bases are TGTGCCGCCCGACAGGGGGTTCGCTACGAGCAGTACTTC.

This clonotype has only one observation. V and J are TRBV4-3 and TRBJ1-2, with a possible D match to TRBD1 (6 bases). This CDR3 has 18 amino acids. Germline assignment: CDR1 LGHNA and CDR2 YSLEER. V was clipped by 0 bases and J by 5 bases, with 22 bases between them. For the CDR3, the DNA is TGCGCCAGCAGCCAAGATTTAGAGGATGAGCGACAGGCTTATGGCTACACCTTC. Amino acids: CASSQDLEDERQAYGYTF.

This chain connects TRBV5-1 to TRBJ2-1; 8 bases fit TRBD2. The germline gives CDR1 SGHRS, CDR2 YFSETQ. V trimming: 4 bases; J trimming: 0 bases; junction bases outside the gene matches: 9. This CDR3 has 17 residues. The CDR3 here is CASSPGPAGVSYNEQFF. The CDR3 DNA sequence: TGCGCCAGCAGCCCAGGTCCAGCGGGAGTCTCCTACAATGAGCAGTTCTTC.

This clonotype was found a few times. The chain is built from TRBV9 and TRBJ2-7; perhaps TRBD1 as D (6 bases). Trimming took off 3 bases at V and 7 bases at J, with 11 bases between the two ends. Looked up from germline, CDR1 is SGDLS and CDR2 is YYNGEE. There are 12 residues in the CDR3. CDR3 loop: CASSANRVEQYF. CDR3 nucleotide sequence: TGTGCCAGCAGCGCTAACAGGGTTGAGCAGTACTTC.

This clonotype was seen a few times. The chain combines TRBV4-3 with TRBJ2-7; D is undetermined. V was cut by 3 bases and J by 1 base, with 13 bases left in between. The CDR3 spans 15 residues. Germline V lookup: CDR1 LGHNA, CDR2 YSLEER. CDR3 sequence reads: CASSQGVRTSYEQYF. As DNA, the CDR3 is TGCGCCAGCAGCCAGGGTGTACGGACGTCCTACGAGCAGTACTTC.

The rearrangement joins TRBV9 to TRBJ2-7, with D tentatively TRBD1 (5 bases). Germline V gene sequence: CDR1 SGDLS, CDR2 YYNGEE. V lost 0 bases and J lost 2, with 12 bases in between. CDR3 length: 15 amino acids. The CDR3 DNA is TGTGCCAGCAGCGTAGGCTGGGGCCCAACCTACGAGCAGTACTTC. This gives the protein CASSVGWGPTYEQYF.

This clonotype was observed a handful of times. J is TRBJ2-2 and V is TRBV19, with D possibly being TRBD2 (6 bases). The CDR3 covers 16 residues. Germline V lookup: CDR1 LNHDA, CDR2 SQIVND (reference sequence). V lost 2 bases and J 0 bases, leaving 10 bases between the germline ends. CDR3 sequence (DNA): TGTGCCAGTAGTATATTTGGGGGGACGAACACCGGGGAGCTGTTTTTT. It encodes CASSIFGGTNTGELFF. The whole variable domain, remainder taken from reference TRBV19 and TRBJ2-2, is DGGITQSPKYLFRKEGQNVTLSCEQNLNHDAMYWYRQDPGQGLRLIYYSQIVNDFQKGDIAEGYSVSREKKESFPLTVTSAQKNPTAFYLCASSIFGGTNTGELFFGEGSRLTVL.

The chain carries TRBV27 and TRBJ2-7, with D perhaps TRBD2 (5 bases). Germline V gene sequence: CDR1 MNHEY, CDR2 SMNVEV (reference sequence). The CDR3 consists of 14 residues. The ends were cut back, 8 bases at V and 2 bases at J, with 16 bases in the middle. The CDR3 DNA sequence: TGTGCCAGCTCGATTAGGAGGCGAGCCTACGAGCAGTACTTC. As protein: CASSIRRRAYEQYF.

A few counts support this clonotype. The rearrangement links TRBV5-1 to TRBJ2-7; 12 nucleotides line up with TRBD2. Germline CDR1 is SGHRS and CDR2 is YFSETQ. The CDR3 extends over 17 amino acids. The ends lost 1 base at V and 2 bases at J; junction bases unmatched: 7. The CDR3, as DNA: TGCGCCAGCAGCTTGTGGCTAGCGGGGGGGGAGGCCTACGAGCAGTACTTC. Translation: CASSLWLAGGEAYEQYF. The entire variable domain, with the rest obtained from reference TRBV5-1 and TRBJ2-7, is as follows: KAGVTQTPRYLIKTRGQQVTLSCSPISGHRSVSWYQQTPGQGLQFLFEYFSETQRNKGNFPGRFSGRQFSNSRSEMNVSTLELGDSALYLCASSLWLAGGEAYEQYFGPGTRLTVT.

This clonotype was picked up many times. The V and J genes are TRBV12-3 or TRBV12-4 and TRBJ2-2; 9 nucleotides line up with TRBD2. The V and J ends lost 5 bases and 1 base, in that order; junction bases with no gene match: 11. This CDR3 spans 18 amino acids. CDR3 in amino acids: CASSPHPLAGQNTGELFF. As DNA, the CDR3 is TGTGCCAGCAGTCCCCACCCCCTAGCGGGGCAGAACACCGGGGAGCTGTTTTTT.

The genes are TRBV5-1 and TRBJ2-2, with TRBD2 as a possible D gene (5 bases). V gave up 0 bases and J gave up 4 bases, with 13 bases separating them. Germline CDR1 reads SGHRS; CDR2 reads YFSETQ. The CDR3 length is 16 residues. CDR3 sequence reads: CASSLAAGLGTGELFF. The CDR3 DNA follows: TGCGCCAGCAGCTTGGCCGCGGGCTTGGGCACCGGGGAGCTGTTTTTT.

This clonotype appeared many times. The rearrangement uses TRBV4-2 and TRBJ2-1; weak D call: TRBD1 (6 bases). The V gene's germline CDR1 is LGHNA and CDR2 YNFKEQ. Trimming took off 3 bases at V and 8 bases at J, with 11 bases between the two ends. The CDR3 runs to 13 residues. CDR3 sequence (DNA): TGTGCCAGCAGCCATTACAGGGTCGATGAGCAGTTCTTC. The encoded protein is CASSHYRVDEQFF.

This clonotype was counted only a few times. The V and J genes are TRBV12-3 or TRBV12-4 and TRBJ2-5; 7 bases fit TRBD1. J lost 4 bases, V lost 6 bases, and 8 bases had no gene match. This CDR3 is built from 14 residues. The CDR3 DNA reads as TGTGCCAGCAGCCAGACAGGGACCTTAGAGACCCAGTACTTC. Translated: CASSQTGTLETQYF.

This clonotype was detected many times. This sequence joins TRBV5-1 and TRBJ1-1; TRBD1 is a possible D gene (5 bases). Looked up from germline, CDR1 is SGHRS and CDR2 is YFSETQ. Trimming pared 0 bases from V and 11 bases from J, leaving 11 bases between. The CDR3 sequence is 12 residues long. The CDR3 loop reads CASSLAGGRAFF. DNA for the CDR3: TGCGCCAGCAGCTTGGCCGGGGGTAGGGCTTTCTTT.

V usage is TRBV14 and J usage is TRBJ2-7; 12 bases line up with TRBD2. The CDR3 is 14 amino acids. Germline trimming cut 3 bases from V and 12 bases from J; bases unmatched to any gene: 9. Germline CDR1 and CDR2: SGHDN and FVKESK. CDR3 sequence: CASSQASGRAVLYF. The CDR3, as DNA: TGTGCCAGCAGCCAGGCTAGCGGGAGGGCCGTGCTGTACTTC.

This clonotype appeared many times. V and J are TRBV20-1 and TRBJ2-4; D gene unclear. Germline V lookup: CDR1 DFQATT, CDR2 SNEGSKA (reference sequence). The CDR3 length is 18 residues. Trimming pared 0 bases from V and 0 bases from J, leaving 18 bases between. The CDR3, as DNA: TGCAGTGCTAGAGATTCAGTGTTGACGGTATTAGCCAAAAACATTCAGTACTTC. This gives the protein CSARDSVLTVLAKNIQYF.

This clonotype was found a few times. The CDR3 coding sequence is TGCGCCAGCAGTGAGCCGGGACTAGCGACAGATACGCAGTATTTT. Amino acids: CASSEPGLATDTQYF. The rearrangement joins TRBV10-2 to TRBJ2-3; 10 bases map to TRBD2. The germline CDR1 and CDR2 sequences are WSHSY and SAAADI. The CDR3 runs 15 residues. V trimming: 2 bases; J trimming: 3 bases; junction bases outside the gene matches: 2.